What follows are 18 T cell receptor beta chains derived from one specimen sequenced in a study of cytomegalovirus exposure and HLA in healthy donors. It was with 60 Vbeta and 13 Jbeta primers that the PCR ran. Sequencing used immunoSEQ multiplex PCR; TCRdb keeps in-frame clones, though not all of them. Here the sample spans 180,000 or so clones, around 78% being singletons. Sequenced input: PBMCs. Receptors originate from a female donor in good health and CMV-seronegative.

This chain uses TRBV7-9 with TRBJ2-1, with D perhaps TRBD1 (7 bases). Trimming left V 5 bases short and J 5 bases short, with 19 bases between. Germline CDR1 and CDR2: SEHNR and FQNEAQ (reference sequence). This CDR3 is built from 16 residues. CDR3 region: CASSKAQGGANNEQFF. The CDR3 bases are TGTGCCAGCAGCAAAGCCCAGGGGGGTGCTAACAATGAGCAGTTCTTC.

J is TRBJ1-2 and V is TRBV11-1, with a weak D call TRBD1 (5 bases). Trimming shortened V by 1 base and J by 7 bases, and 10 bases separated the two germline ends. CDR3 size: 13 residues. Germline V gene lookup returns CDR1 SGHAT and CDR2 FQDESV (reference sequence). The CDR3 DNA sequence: TGTGCCAGCAGCTTAGGCGGGGGACTTGGCTACACCTTC. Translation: CASSLGGGLGYTF.

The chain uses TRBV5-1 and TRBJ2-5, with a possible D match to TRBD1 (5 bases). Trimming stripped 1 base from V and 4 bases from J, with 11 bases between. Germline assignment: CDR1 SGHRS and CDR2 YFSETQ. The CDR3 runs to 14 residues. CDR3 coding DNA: TGCGCCAGCAGCTTGTGGCAGGGCCCAGAGACCCAGTACTTC. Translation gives CASSLWQGPETQYF.

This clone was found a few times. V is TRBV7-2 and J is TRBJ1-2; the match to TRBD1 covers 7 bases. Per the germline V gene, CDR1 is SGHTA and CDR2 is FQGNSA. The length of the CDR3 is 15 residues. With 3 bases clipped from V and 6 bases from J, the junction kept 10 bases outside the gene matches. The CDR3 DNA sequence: TGTGCCAGCAGCTTTGCCCATTCGGGACAGAATGGCTACACCTTC. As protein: CASSFAHSGQNGYTF.

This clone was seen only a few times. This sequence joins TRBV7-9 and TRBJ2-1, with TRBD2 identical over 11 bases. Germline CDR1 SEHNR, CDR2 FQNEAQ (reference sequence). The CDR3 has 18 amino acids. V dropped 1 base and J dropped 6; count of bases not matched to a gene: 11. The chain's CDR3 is CASSLGLAGRSVGNEQFF. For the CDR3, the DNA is TGTGCCAGCAGCTTAGGACTAGCGGGGCGATCGGTAGGCAATGAGCAGTTCTTC.

The CDR3 DNA reads as TGCAGTGCTAGCGTCCCCGGGCCCCAGCATTTT. Its protein is CSASVPGPQHF. The chain recombines TRBV20-1 with TRBJ1-5; the D is unclear. V was pared by 3 bases and J by 9 bases, with 9 bases between. Looked up from germline, CDR1 is DFQATT and CDR2 is SNEGSKA (reference sequence). The CDR3 runs to 11 residues.

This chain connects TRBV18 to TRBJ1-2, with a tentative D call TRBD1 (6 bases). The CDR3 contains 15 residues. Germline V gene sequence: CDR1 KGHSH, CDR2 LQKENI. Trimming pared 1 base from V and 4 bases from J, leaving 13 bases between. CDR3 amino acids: CASSPQGQGFYGYTF. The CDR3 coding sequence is TGTGCCAGCTCACCACAGGGGCAGGGGTTCTATGGCTACACCTTC.

The CDR3 nucleotides are TGTGCCAGCCGCCCTTCGGGTGGAAACACCATATATTTT. Encoded protein: CASRPSGGNTIYF. V and J are TRBV25-1 and TRBJ1-3; no firm D call. CDR1 MGHDK and CDR2 SYGVNS come from the germline V gene. V was shortened by 8 bases and J by 3 bases, with 11 bases between the two germline ends. This CDR3 has 13 amino acids.

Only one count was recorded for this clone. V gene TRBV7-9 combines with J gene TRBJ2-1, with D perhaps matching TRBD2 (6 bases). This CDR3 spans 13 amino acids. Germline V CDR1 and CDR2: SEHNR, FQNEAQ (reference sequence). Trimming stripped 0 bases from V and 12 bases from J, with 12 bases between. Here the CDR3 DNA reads TGTGCCAGCAGCTTAGCGGGGGGAAAGGGGCAGTTCTTC. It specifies CASSLAGGKGQFF.

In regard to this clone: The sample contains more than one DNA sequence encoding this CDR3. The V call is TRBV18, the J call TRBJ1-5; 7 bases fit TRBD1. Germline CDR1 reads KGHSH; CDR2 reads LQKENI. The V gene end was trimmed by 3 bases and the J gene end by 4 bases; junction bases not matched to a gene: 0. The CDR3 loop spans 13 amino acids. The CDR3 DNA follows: TGTGCCAGCTCACCGGGACAGAATCAGCCCCAGCATTTT. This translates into CASSPGQNQPQHF.

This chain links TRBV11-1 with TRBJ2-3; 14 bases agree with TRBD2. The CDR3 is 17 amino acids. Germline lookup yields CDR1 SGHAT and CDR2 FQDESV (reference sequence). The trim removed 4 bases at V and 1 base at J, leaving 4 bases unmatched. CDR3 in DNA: TGTGCCAGCAGCTCCGGACTAGCGGGGGGCGGCACAGATACGCAGTATTTT. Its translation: CASSSGLAGGGTDTQYF.

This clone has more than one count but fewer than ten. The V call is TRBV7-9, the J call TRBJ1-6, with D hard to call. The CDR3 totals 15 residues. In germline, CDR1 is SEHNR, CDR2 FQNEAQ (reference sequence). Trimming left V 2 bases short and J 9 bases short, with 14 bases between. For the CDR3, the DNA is TGTGCCAGCAGCTTACTCTCCCGGGGAGGTTCACCCCTCCACTTT. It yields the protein CASSLLSRGGSPLHF.

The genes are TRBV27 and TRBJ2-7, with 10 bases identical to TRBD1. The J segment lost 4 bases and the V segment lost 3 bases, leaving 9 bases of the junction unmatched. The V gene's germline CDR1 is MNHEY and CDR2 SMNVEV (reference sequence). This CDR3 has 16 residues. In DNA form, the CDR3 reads TGTGCCAGCAGTTTTATTCCGGGACAGGGGCGGTACGAGCAGTACTTC. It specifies CASSFIPGQGRYEQYF.

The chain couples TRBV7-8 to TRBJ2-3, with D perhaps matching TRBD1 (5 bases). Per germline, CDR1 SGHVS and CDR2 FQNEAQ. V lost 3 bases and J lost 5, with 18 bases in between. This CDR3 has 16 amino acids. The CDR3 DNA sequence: TGTGCCAGCAGCTTTCTTCCAGGTCAAGGGGAAGATACGCAGTATTTT. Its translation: CASSFLPGQGEDTQYF.

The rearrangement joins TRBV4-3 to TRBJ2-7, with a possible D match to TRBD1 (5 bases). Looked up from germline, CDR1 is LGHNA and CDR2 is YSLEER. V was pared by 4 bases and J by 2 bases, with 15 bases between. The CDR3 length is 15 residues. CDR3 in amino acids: CASSPGRQTAYEQYF. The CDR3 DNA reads TGCGCCAGCAGCCCAGGTCGACAGACCGCCTACGAGCAGTACTTC.

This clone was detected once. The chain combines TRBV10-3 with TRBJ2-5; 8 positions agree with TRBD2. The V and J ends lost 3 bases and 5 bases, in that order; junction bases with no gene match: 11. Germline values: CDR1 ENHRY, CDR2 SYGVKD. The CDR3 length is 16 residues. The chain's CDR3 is CAISERRRGDWETQYF. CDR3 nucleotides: TGTGCCATCAGTGAAAGGAGGCGGGGGGACTGGGAGACCCAGTACTTC.

CDR3 bases: TGCGCCAGCAGCACGGGGACAGGGGCTTGGACCCATAGCAATCAGCCCCAGCATTTT. Its translation is CASSTGTGAWTHSNQPQHF. The chain combines TRBV5-1 with TRBJ1-5, with 10 bases that match TRBD1. Looked up from germline, CDR1 is SGHRS and CDR2 is YFSETQ. Trimming removed 4 bases from V and 0 bases from J; junction bases left unmatched: 13. The CDR3 extends over 19 amino acids.

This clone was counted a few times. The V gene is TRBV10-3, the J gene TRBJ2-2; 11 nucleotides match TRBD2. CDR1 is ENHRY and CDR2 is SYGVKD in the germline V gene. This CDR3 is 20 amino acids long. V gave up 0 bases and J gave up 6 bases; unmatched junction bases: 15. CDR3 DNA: TGTGCCATCAGTGAGTCGAGGGCTAGCGGGGGGACAACCAGCGCCGGGGAGCTGTTTTTT. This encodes CAISESRASGGTTSAGELFF.